Shown below are 26 T cell receptor beta chains from a single sample sequenced in a study of CD4 T cells in relation to SARS-CoV-2 and coronaviruses. Which antigens these TCRs recognize remains unknown. The unexposed donors gave CD4+ T cells in about 2010-2018, prior to COVID-19. After nine to ten days of culture, CD4+ T cells were isolated. Some clones are missing from TCRdb's copy, which holds only in-frame ones; the method was immunoSEQ multiplex PCR. The profile shows about 18,000 clones, under 85% of them singletons. Sequences were obtained from CD4+ T cells from PBMCs, cultured in vitro. The receptor set was obtained from a human donor in good health.

This chain links TRBV11-2 with TRBJ1-2, with 10 positions matching TRBD1. CDR3 length: 16 amino acids. CDR1 SGHAT and CDR2 FQNNGV come from the germline V gene. J gave up 3 bases and V 6 bases, and 10 bases lay outside the gene matches. The CDR3 bases are TGTGCCAGCAGACCGAACCGGGACAGGGGCGACTATGGCTACACCTTC. It codes for CASRPNRDRGDYGYTF.

This chain links TRBV5-4 with TRBJ1-6, with a tentative D call TRBD1 (6 bases). The CDR3 is 14 residues long. Germline V gene data show CDR1 as SGHNT and CDR2 as YYREEE (reference sequence). V was cut by 4 bases and J by 8 bases, with 13 bases left in between. For the CDR3, the DNA is TGTGCCAGCAGCAACAGGGAAGGGGATTCACCCCTCCACTTT. Its protein product is CASSNREGDSPLHF.

The chain employs TRBV10-2 and TRBJ2-2, with a possible D match to TRBD1 (5 bases). Trimming took off 8 bases at V and 1 base at J, with 11 bases between the two ends. CDR3 length equals 14 residues. Germline V gives CDR1 WSHSY, CDR2 SAAADI. CDR3 sequence: CASYPGRNTGELFF. DNA of the CDR3: TGCGCCAGCTACCCAGGGCGGAACACCGGGGAGCTGTTTTTT.

The chain employs TRBV15 and TRBJ2-5; D gene uncertain. Trimming took off 5 bases at V and 5 bases at J, with 6 bases between the two ends. The CDR3 length is 11 residues. Germline lookup yields CDR1 LNHNV and CDR2 YYDKDF (reference sequence). CDR3 nucleotides: TGTGCCACCAGCCGTTCTGAGACCCAGTACTTC. Translating it yields CATSRSETQYF.

The V gene is TRBV27, the J gene TRBJ1-1; D is uncertain. V was clipped by 5 bases and J by 4 bases, with 14 bases between them. The CDR3 contains 14 residues. Germline loops: CDR1 MNHEY, CDR2 SMNVEV (reference sequence). As DNA, the CDR3 is TGTGCCAGCAGTCTGCGTAGGGTGGGCACTGAAGCTTTCTTT. Its translation is CASSLRRVGTEAFF.

V and J are TRBV2 and TRBJ1-5, with 8 positions matching TRBD1. Trimming cost V 4 bases and J 9 bases; bases outside gene matches: 2. Germline CDR1 SNHLY, CDR2 FYNNEI. CDR3 length: 12 residues. CDR3 nucleotides: TGTGCCAGCAGTGTCGACAGGGGGCCCCAGCATTTT. Translating gives CASSVDRGPQHF. Full variable domain (missing parts from reference TRBV2 and TRBJ1-5): EPEVTQTPSHQVTQMGQEVILRCVPISNHLYFYWYRQILGQKVEFLVSFYNNEISEKSEIFDDQFSVERPDGSNFTLKIRSTKLEDSAMYFCASSVDRGPQHFGDGTRLSIL.

The chain has TRBV5-6 and TRBJ2-3; D is uncertain. CDR3 length: 14 amino acids. Trimming took off 3 bases at V and 4 bases at J, with 12 bases between the two ends. Germline V CDR1 and CDR2: SGHDT, YYEEEE. For the CDR3, the DNA is TGTGCCAGCAGCTACCTCCAAGTGGCAGATACGCAGTATTTT. Its translation: CASSYLQVADTQYF.

The chain couples TRBV14 to TRBJ1-2; D may be TRBD1 (6 bases). Germline CDR1 SGHDN, CDR2 FVKESK. The V end lost 0 bases, the J end lost 7 bases, and 24 bases lay between the germline ends. The CDR3 consists of 18 residues. The CDR3 loop reads CASSQDRTRGLGRFGYTF. CDR3 in DNA: TGTGCCAGCAGCCAAGATCGCACCCGGGGGCTCGGTCGGTTTGGCTACACCTTC.

The chain links TRBV5-1 to TRBJ1-2, with D uncertain. This CDR3 spans 14 amino acids. Between the trimmed V and J ends, which lost 4 bases and 4 bases, there was a span of 14 bases. Germline V gene data show CDR1 as SGHRS and CDR2 as YFSETQ. CDR3 region: CASSLGSQTYGYTF. CDR3 nucleotides: TGCGCCAGCAGCCTCGGGTCTCAGACCTATGGCTACACCTTC. Using reference TRBV5-1 and TRBJ1-2 for the parts outside the CDR3, the full variable domain is KAGVTQTPRYLIKTRGQQVTLSCSPISGHRSVSWYQQTPGQGLQFLFEYFSETQRNKGNFPGRFSGRQFSNSRSEMNVSTLELGDSALYLCASSLGSQTYGYTFGSGTRLTVV.

The CDR3 DNA reads TGTGCCAGCTCAGTAGCGGGAATAGACACCGGGGAGCTGTTTTTT. Its protein product is CASSVAGIDTGELFF. This chain uses TRBV18 with TRBJ2-2, with 8 bases identical to TRBD2. The CDR3 totals 15 residues. The J segment lost 3 bases and the V segment lost 5 bases, leaving 5 bases of the junction unmatched. Germline V lookup: CDR1 KGHSH, CDR2 LQKENI.

The J gene is TRBJ2-3, the V gene TRBV6-5; 11 positions agree with TRBD1. The CDR3 contains 15 residues. Germline V gene sequence: CDR1 MNHEY, CDR2 SVGAGI. V was clipped by 9 bases and J by 4 bases; unmatched bases: 9. DNA of the CDR3: TGTGCCAGTGCCGGGACAGGGGGGGGTGCAGATACGCAGTATTTT. Encoded protein: CASAGTGGGADTQYF.

V usage is TRBV14 and J usage is TRBJ1-2; D is perhaps TRBD1 (5 bases). Germline assignment: CDR1 SGHDN and CDR2 FVKESK. The CDR3 is 17 amino acids. V lost 1 base, J lost 2 bases, and 17 bases lay in between. CDR3 protein: CASSQGGYEYGNYGYTF. DNA of the CDR3: TGTGCCAGCAGCCAAGGGGGGTACGAGTACGGCAACTATGGCTACACCTTC.

The chain is built from TRBV19 and TRBJ1-2; no clear D. CDR3 size: 12 residues. The V end was cut by 6 bases, the J end by 1 base, with 6 bases between. Looked up from germline, CDR1 is LNHDA and CDR2 is SQIVND (reference sequence). CDR3 protein: CASRTFNYGYTF. The CDR3 DNA is TGTGCCAGTAGGACTTTTAACTATGGCTACACCTTC.

This chain uses TRBV11-2 with TRBJ1-5; D remains unclear. Germline V lookup: CDR1 SGHAT, CDR2 FQNNGV. The length of the CDR3 is 18 residues. Trimming stripped 1 base from V and 0 bases from J, with 16 bases between. The CDR3 sequence is CASSLGSRGAYSNQPQHF. The CDR3 bases are TGTGCCAGCAGCTTAGGGTCTCGGGGTGCCTATAGCAATCAGCCCCAGCATTTT.

This clone was observed a few times. The gene calls are TRBV19 and TRBJ1-3; D is unclear. V lost 7 bases and J 0 bases, leaving 13 bases between the germline ends. CDR1 is LNHDA and CDR2 is SQIVND in the germline V gene (reference sequence). The CDR3 runs 15 residues. In DNA, the CDR3 is TGTGCCAGTACTTTTGGGGTCTCCTCTGGAAACACCATATATTTT. Protein product: CASTFGVSSGNTIYF.

The chain combines TRBV24-1 with TRBJ1-2; D is unresolved. With 4 bases removed from V and 4 bases from J, the gap between germline ends came to 6 bases. The germline CDR1 and CDR2 sequences are KGHDR and SFDVKD. This CDR3 is 12 amino acids long. The CDR3 DNA reads as TGTGCCACCAGTGACCCCCTCTATGGCTACACCTTC. This codes for CATSDPLYGYTF.

This clone was recorded once. This chain links TRBV10-3 with TRBJ2-7; D may be TRBD2 (7 bases). CDR1 is ENHRY, CDR2 SYGVKD, per germline. V lost 10 bases and J 0 bases, leaving 13 bases between the germline ends. This CDR3 is 13 amino acids long. CDR3 DNA sequence: TGTGCCAGCGGGGGCGGCCGCTCCTACGAGCAGTACTTC. Its translation is CASGGGRSYEQYF.

The chain is built from TRBV5-6 and TRBJ1-2; D remains unclear. The V gene's germline CDR1 is SGHDT and CDR2 YYEEEE. The CDR3 extends over 13 amino acids. Trimming left V 7 bases short and J 6 bases short, with 16 bases between. The CDR3 nucleotides read TGTGCCAGCGGCAAATACCCAGTCGATGGCTACACCTTC. It translates to CASGKYPVDGYTF.

This clone was observed once. The chain links TRBV11-2 to TRBJ1-2; 7 bases map to TRBD1. The V gene's germline CDR1 is SGHAT and CDR2 FQNNGV. After removal of 5 bases from V and 3 bases from J, the junction contained 3 bases not matched to a gene. This CDR3 comprises 13 residues. The CDR3 DNA reads TGTGCCAGCAGCCCAGGGACAGACTATGGCTACACCTTC. Amino acid sequence: CASSPGTDYGYTF.

This clone was found a few times. The chain links TRBV10-3 to TRBJ2-6; 7 nucleotides match TRBD1. Germline CDR1 and CDR2: ENHRY and SYGVKD. The CDR3 loop spans 16 amino acids. After removal of 11 bases from V and 0 bases from J, the junction contained 10 bases not matched to a gene. The CDR3, as DNA: TGTGCCCTTGGCTGGGACAGCCCCTCTGGGGCCAACGTCCTGACTTTC. It yields the protein CALGWDSPSGANVLTF.

J is TRBJ1-1 and V is TRBV20-1, with a possible D match to TRBD1 (5 bases). Germline V lookup: CDR1 DFQATT, CDR2 SNEGSKA (reference sequence). The CDR3 extends over 11 amino acids. Trimming left V 6 bases short and J 7 bases short, with 12 bases between. CDR3 bases: TGCAGTGCGCCCGGGACCGATGAAGCTTTCTTT. This gives the protein CSAPGTDEAFF.

This clone appeared once. This chain joins TRBV6-1 and TRBJ2-7; 8 nucleotides agree with TRBD2. This CDR3 spans 16 amino acids. From germline, CDR1 is MNHNS and CDR2 SASEGT. V was pared by 0 bases and J by 0 bases, with 4 bases of the junction left unmatched. CDR3 amino acids: CASSEARLAGSYEQYF. CDR3 nucleotide sequence: TGTGCCAGCAGTGAAGCGCGGCTAGCGGGCTCCTACGAGCAGTACTTC.

Here the CDR3 DNA reads TGTGCCAGCAGGGGGACAGGCGTCGCTGAAGCTTTCTTT. It codes for CASRGTGVAEAFF. V usage is TRBV2 and J usage is TRBJ1-1, with 8 bases matching TRBD1. Germline CDR1 reads SNHLY; CDR2 reads FYNNEI. CDR3 length: 13 residues. With V trimmed by 6 bases and J by 6 bases, 6 bases remained unmatched.

CDR3 in amino acids: CASKTSEETQYF. Here the CDR3 DNA reads TGTGCCTCAAAGACTAGCGAAGAGACCCAGTACTTC. The V gene is TRBV28, the J gene TRBJ2-5; TRBD2 aligns across 8 bases. Germline V gives CDR1 MDHEN, CDR2 SYDVKM. V lost 11 bases and J lost 3; bases outside the gene matches: 5. The CDR3 consists of 12 residues. The whole variable domain, filled in from reference TRBV28 and TRBJ2-5, reads DVKVTQSSRYLVKRTGEKVFLECVQDMDHENMFWYRQDPGLGLRLIYFSYDVKMKEKGDIPEGYSVSREKKERFSLILESASTNQTSMYLCASKTSEETQYFGPGTRLLVL.

The V call is TRBV7-9, the J call TRBJ2-5; D is possibly TRBD1 or TRBD2 (6 bases each). The CDR3 spans 14 residues. In germline, CDR1 is SEHNR, CDR2 FQNEAQ (reference sequence). The ends were cut back, 1 base at V and 5 bases at J, with 11 bases in the middle. CDR3 region: CASSLGTGRETQYF. CDR3 DNA sequence: TGTGCCAGCAGCTTAGGAACAGGGAGGGAGACCCAGTACTTC.

The chain carries TRBV5-1 and TRBJ2-5; 7 nucleotides align to TRBD2. J gave up 0 bases and V 3 bases, and 5 bases lay outside the gene matches. This CDR3 spans 15 amino acids. Looked up from germline, CDR1 is SGHRS and CDR2 is YFSETQ. CDR3 bases: TGCGCCAGCAGCTCCGCGGGAGAGTACCAAGAGACCCAGTACTTC. Translated, it gives CASSSAGEYQETQYF.